The sample holds one count of the clone carrying this T cell receptor beta chain. The antigen remains unidentified. This sample is part of a study of T cell responses to AZD1222 COVID-19 vaccine. Study overall: Pooling of second doses given at about 4 or about 12 weeks was done. General study points: Reports indicate that nearly half of spike-specific TCRs are directed at unmutated variant regions. There were repertoire samples only from the period after the peak T cell response. The donor group comprised mostly white British people and more females; the analysis possibly underestimated clonal diversity.

The CDR3 has 15 residues. Deletions cut 4 bases from V and 3 bases from J, with 15 bases between. Germline V gives CDR1 LNHDA, CDR2 SQIVND (reference sequence). Assay: immunoSEQ multiplex PCR; the TCRdb copy retains only in-frame clones and omits some. This table holds around 94,000 clones, about 89% found once. This chain connects TRBV19 to TRBJ1-2; D perhaps matches TRBD1 (6 bases). The input for sequencing was peripheral blood, taken on day 0 of AZD1222 vaccination. The sequence was obtained from an adult in good health. The CDR3 nucleotides read TGTGCCAGTAGTACATCTACCGGGACATACTATGGCTACACCTTC. Translating gives CASSTSTGTYYGYTF.